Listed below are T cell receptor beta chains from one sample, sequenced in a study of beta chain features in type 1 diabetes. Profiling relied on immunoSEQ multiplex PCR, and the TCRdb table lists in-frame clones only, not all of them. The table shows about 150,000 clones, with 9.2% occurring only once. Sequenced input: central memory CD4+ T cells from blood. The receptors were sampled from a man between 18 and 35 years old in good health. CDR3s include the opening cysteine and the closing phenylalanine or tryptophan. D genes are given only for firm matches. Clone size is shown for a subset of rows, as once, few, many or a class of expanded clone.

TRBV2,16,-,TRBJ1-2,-,TGTGCCAGCACCCAAGCCCCACAGGGAATAGGGTATGGCTACACCTTC,CASTQAPQGIGYGYTF
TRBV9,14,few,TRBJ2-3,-,TGTGCCAGCAGCGTACAGGTTAGCACAGATACGCAGTATTTT,CASSVQVSTDTQYF
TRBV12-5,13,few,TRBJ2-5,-,TGTGCTAGTGCAGCCAGCGGCCAAGAGACCCAGTACTTC,CASAASGQETQYF
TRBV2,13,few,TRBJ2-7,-,TGTGCCAGCAACGAATTGGGCCCCTCGGAGCAGTACTTC,CASNELGPSEQYF
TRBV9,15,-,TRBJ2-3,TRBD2,TGTGCCAGCACGACTAGCGGGGGGGCGGGGGATACGCAGTATTTT,CASTTSGGAGDTQYF
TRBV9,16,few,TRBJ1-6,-,TGTGCCAGCAGCGTAGCAAGGGGGTATCAAAATTCACCCCTCCACTTT,CASSVARGYQNSPLHF
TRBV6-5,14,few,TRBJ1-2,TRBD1,TGTGCCAGCAGTGAGACAGGGATGGATTCTGGCTACACCTTC,CASSETGMDSGYTF
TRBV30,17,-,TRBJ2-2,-,TGTGCCTGGGACCAGTCACGGGGAGGAACTTCCACCGGGGAGCTGTTTTTT,CAWDQSRGGTSTGELFF
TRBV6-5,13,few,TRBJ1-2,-,TGTGCCAGCAGCGGACTGCTCAACTATGGCTACACCTTC,CASSGLLNYGYTF
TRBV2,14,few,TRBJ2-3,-,TGTGCCAGCTCCCCCGGGGGGCTCCCAGATACGCAGTATTTT,CASSPGGLPDTQYF
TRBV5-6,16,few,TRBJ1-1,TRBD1,TGTGCCAGCGGACGACAGGGGGTGAGGGTGAACACTGAAGCTTTCTTT,CASGRQGVRVNTEAFF
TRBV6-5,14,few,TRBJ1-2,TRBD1,TGTGCCAGCAGTTTCACCCAGGGGGGCTATGGCTACACCTTC,CASSFTQGGYGYTF
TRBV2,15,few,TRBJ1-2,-,TGTGCCAGCAGTGAAGGGGGGGGGCTCAGGGATGGCTACACCTTC,CASSEGGGLRDGYTF
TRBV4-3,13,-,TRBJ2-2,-,TGCGCCAGCAGCCCGGTGAACACCGGGGAGCTGTTTTTT,CASSPVNTGELFF
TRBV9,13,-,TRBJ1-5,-,TGTGCCAGCAGCGTAGACACAGATCAGCCCCAGCATTTT,CASSVDTDQPQHF
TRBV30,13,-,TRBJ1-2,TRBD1,TGTGCCTGGGGGGACAGGACTAACTATGGCTACACCTTC,CAWGDRTNYGYTF
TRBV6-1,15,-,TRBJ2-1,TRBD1,TGTGCCAGCAGTGAAGACGGGACAGCTTACAATGAGCAGTTCTTC,CASSEDGTAYNEQFF
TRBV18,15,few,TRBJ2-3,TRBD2,TGTGCCAGCTCAGGAGCGGGGGGCAGAGCAGATACGCAGTATTTT,CASSGAGGRADTQYF
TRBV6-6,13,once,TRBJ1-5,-,TGTGCCAGCACGACGTCAGGGGTTCAGCCCCAGCATTTT,CASTTSGVQPQHF
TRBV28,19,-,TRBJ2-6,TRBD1,TGTGCCAGCAGTTTTACCCAGGGACAGGGGGGAACTGGGGCCAACGTCCTGACTTTC,CASSFTQGQGGTGANVLTF
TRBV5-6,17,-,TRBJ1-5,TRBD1,TGTGCCAGCAGCCCACGGCCGGGACAGGGGGCAGTTCAGCCCCAGCATTTT,CASSPRPGQGAVQPQHF
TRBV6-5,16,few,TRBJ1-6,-,TGTGCCAGCAGTTCGTTCAGGGCTATTCATCCTGGTCCCCTCCACTTT,CASSSFRAIHPGPLHF
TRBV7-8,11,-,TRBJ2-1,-,TGTGCCAGCAGCTCCGGGGTGGAGCAGTTCTTC,CASSSGVEQFF
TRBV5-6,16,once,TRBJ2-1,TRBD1,TGTGCCAGCAGCTCAGCCGGGACAGGGTTGGCCAATGAGCAGTTCTTC,CASSSAGTGLANEQFF
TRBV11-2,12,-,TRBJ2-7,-,TGTGCCAGCAGCTTAGATTTTACAGGGTCGTACTTC,CASSLDFTGSYF
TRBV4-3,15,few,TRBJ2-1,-,TGCGCCAGCAGCCCGGGGGCAGGGGGCTACAATGAGCAGTTCTTC,CASSPGAGGYNEQFF
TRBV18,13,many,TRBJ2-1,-,TGTGCCAGCCGTCTGACCCTAGACAATGAGCAGTTCTTC,CASRLTLDNEQFF